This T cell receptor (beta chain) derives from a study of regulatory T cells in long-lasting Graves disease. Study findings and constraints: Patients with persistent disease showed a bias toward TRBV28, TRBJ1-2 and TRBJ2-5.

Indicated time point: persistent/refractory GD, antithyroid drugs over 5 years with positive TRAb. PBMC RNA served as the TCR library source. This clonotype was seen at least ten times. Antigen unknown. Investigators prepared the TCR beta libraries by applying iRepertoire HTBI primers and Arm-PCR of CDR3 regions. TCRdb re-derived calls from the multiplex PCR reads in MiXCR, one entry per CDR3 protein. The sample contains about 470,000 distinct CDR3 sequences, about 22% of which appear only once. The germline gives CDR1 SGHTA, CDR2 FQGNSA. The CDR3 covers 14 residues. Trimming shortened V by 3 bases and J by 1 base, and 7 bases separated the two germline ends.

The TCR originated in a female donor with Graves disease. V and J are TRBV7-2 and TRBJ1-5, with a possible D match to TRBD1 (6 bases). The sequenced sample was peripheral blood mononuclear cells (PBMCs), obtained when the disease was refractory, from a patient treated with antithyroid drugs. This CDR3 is CASSFGQSNQPQHF. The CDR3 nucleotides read TGTGCCAGCAGCTTCGGACAGAGCAATCAGCCCCAGCATTTT.